Sequencing of this T cell receptor beta chain was carried out in a study of T cell repertoires in ileal Crohn's disease. Time point in this sample: neoterminal ileum biopsy at postoperative endoscopy, about 6 months after surgery. With respect to this clone: The junction departs from the called germline gene at one end, perhaps through a read error.

Clones were read by immunoSEQ multiplex PCR, and TCRdb kept only the in-frame ones, dropping some. The sample holds roughly 5,300 clones, roughly 80% seen once. The CDR3 has 14 residues. The germline V gene encodes CDR1 SGHTA and CDR2 FQGNSA. V usage is TRBV7-2 and J usage is TRBJ1-1; possible D gene TRBD1, 5 bases. Sequenced: ileal tissue. The sequence derives from an adult with Crohn's disease. Written as DNA, the CDR3 is TGTGCCAGCAGCTTAGTGCCAGGGAACGCTGAAGCTTTCTTT. It yields the protein CASSLVPGNAEAFF.